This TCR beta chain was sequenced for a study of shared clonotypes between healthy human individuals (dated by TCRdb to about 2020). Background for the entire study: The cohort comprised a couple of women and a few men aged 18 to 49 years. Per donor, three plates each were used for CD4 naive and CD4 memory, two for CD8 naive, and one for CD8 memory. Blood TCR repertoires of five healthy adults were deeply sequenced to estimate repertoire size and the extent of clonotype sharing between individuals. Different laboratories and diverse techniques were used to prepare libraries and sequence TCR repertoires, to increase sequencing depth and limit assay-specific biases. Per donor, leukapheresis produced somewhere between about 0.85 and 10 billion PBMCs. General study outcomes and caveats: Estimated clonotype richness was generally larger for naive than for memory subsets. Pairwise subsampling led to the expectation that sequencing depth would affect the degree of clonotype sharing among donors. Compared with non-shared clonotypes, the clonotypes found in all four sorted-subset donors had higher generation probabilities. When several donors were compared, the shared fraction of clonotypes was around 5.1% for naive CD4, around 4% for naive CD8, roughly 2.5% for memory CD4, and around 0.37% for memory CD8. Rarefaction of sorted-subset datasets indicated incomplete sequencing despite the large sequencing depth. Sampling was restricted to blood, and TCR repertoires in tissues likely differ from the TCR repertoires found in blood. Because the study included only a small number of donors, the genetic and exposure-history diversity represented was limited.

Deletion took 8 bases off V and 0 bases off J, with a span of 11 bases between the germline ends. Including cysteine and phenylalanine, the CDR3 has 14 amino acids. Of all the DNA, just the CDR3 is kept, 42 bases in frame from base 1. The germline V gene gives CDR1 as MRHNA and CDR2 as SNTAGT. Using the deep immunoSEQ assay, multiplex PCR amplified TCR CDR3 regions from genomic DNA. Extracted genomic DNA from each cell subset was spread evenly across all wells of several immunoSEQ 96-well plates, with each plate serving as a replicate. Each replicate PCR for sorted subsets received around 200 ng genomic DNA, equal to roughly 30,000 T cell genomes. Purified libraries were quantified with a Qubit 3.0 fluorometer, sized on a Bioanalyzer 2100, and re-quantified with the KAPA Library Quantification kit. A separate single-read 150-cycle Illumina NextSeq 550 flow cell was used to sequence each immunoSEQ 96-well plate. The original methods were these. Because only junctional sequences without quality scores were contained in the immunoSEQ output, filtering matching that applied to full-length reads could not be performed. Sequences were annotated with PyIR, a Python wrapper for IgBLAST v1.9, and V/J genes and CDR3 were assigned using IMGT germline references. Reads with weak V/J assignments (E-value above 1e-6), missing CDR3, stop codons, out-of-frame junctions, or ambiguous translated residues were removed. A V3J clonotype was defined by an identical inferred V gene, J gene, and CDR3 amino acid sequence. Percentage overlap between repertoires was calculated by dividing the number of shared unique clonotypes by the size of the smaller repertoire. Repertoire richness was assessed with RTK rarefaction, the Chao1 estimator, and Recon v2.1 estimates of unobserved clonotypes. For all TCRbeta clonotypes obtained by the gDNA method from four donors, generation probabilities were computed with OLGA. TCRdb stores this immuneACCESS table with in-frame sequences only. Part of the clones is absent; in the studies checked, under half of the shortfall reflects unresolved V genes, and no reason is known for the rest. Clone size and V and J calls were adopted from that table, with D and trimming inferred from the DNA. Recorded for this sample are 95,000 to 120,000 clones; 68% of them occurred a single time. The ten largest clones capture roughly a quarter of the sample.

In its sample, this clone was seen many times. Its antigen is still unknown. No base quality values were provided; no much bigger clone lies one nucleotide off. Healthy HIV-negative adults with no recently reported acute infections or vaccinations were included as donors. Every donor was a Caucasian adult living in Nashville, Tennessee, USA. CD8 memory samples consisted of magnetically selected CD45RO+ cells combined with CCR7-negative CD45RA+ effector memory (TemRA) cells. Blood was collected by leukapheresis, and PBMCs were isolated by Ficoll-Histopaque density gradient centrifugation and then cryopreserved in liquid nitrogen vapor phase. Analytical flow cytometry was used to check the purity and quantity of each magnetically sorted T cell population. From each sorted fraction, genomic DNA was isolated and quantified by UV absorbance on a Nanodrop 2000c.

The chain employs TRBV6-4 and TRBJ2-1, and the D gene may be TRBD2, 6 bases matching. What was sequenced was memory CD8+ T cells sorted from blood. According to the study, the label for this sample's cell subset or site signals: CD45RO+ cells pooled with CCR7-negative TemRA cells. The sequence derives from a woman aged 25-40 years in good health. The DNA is TGTGCCAGCTCCCGGGAGCTCTCCTACAATGAGCAGTTCTTC. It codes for CASSRELSYNEQFF.